The rows below give T cell receptor beta chains drawn from one sample of a study of preoperative IRX-2 immunotherapy in early breast cancer. Repertoires were generated with immunoSEQ multiplex PCR, while TCRdb's copy carries only in-frame clones and drops some. The sample carries 40,000 to 45,000 clones, about 72% recorded once. The sample was tumor tissue, taken after IRX-2 immunotherapy. These receptors were collected from a human donor with breast cancer. The CDR3 runs from the conserved cysteine through the conserved F or W. The order of the fields is V gene, D gene, CDR3 protein. D genes are given only for firm matches.

V: TRBV11-1
D: TRBD2
CDR3: CASSSHSQRGGLTDTQYF

V: TRBV11-3
D: NA
CDR3: CASSPQRGGETQYF

V: TRBV5-1
D: TRBD1
CDR3: CASSSGTGGLDTQYF

V: TRBV28
D: NA
CDR3: CATKGGGTYNEQFF

V: TRBV28
D: TRBD2
CDR3: CASSRTSGPNNEQFF

V: TRBV12-5
D: NA
CDR3: CASDRGRAGGYTF

V: TRBV7-1
D: NA
CDR3: CASSGQMGSYEQYF

V: TRBV10-1
D: TRBD1
CDR3: CASSTGQSNEQFF

V: TRBV5-1
D: NA
CDR3: CASSLFETGAREQYF

V: TRBV6-8
D: NA
CDR3: CASSFNGNQPQHF

V: TRBV29-1
D: TRBD2
CDR3: CSVEGRGAVYNEQFF

V: TRBV19
D: NA
CDR3: CASSISDEQYF

V: TRBV5-1
D: TRBD1
CDR3: CASSGGQGANTGELFF

V: TRBV11-3
D: NA
CDR3: CASSPSSRGNTGELFF

V: TRBV18
D: NA
CDR3: CASSRYGRTNYEQYF

V: TRBV18
D: TRBD2
CDR3: CASSPPSGRADTQYF

V: TRBV7-7
D: TRBD2
CDR3: CASSLSASGYNEQFF

V: TRBV19
D: TRBD2
CDR3: CASSIVNSGRAFPDTQYF

V: TRBV11-3
D: TRBD2
CDR3: CASSLVSSGSYEQYF

V: TRBV11-1
D: NA
CDR3: CASSLGTTLTDTQYF

V: TRBV12-5
D: TRBD2
CDR3: CASGQAGGMRNTQYF

V: TRBV6-8
D: NA
CDR3: CANEACRGRISSNQPQHF

V: TRBV30
D: TRBD2
CDR3: CAWTSGNTDTQYF

V: TRBV19
D: NA
CDR3: CASSLRGGLYGNTIYF

V: TRBV25-1
D: NA
CDR3: CASSGIGYSPLHF

V: TRBV5-1
D: NA
CDR3: CASSLVGDPYNEQFF

V: TRBV6-8
D: TRBD2
CDR3: CATQRTSGINEQFF

V: TRBV18
D: TRBD1
CDR3: CASSTGEKTEAFF

V: TRBV28
D: NA
CDR3: CASSQTDSRIGYTF

V: TRBV6-7
D: NA
CDR3: CASRGLGEQYF

V: TRBV5-1
D: NA
CDR3: CASSLEQGPPYNEQFF

V: TRBV23-1
D: TRBD1
CDR3: CASSLYRDRGLYEQYF

V: TRBV18
D: NA
CDR3: CASQTRSGANVLTF

V: TRBV28
D: TRBD1
CDR3: CASSSPGQGDSQPQHF

V: TRBV19
D: NA
CDR3: CASSIETIRGELFF